Described below is a single TCR beta chain sequence and its context. Its antigen is not identified. The same CDR3 can be traced to other DNA sequences in this sample. Profiled with immunoSEQ multiplex PCR; TCRdb holds only in-frame clones, not every one. The table includes about 980,000 clones, over 60% detected once. CD4+ cells underwent separation, giving CD45RA+ naive and CD45RA-negative memory subsets. Germline V CDR1 and CDR2: SGHRS, YFSETQ. Trimming took off 4 bases at V and 7 bases at J, with 12 bases between the two ends. CDR3 length equals 12 residues. The data originate from a study of shared clonotypes between healthy human individuals. Study results and caveats: Represented diversity (both genetic and exposure-history) was limited by the small number of donors.

The sequenced sample consisted of memory CD4+ T cells sorted from blood. Subset given: CD45RA-negative fraction. The chain is built from TRBV5-1 and TRBJ2-7; D perhaps matches TRBD2 (5 bases). This receptor was identified in a man younger than 35 in good health. This chain's CDR3 is CASSLRTGEQYF. DNA for the CDR3: TGCGCCAGCAGCCTCCGGACGGGGGAGCAGTACTTC.